Listed below are T cell receptor beta chains from one sample, sequenced in a study of T cell clonotyping in hematopoietic cell transplantation. Clones were sequenced by immunoSEQ multiplex PCR, and TCRdb holds only the in-frame ones, with some missing. The table has some 13,000 clones, 80% to 85% seen once; the top ten hold approximately 15%. Sequenced here: peripheral blood mononuclear cells, sampled before stem cell transplant. The source is a man in his sixties with acute myeloid leukemia. Some clones in this sample may be carry-over from other donors' samples. The CDR3 runs from the conserved cysteine through the conserved F or W. A D gene is named only where the DNA matches it firmly. Clone size is shown for a subset of rows, as once, few, many or a class of expanded clone.

TGTGCCTGGAGTGCCCATATGAACACTGAAGCTTTCTTT CAWSAHMNTEAFF TRBV30 few TRBJ1-1 -
TGTGCCAGCAGTGCAGCGCTCGGCCAGGGGGGTCATAGCTCCTACAATGAGCAGTTCTTC CASSAALGQGGHSSYNEQFF TRBV2 once TRBJ2-1 -
TGTGCCTGGGACCACGGACAGGGTGGCACCGGGGAGCTGTTTTTT CAWDHGQGGTGELFF TRBV30 - TRBJ2-2 TRBD1
TGTGCCAGTAGTATAAAGGGAGCCGGGCCCCAGCATTTT CASSIKGAGPQHF TRBV19 - TRBJ1-5 -
TGCGCCAGCAGCCAAGACCGGGAAAACTTTGAAGCTTTCTTT CASSQDRENFEAFF TRBV4-3 - TRBJ1-1 -
TGTGCCAGCAGTGACGGGGGGGCCACAGATACGCAGTATTTT CASSDGGATDTQYF TRBV6-4 - TRBJ2-3 -
TGTGCCAGTATGGGCCGGGAGACCCAGTACTTC CASMGRETQYF TRBV19 few TRBJ2-5 -
TGTGCCAGTAGTATTTCAGGGGTATCTTCTGGGGCCAACGTCCTGACTTTC CASSISGVSSGANVLTF TRBV19 - TRBJ2-6 -
TGTGCCACTCAAGGCGACGAGCAGTACTTC CATQGDEQYF TRBV10-3 - TRBJ2-7 -
TGTGCCTGGAGTCCACTAGCGGGGACTTCTATTGAGCAGTTCTTC CAWSPLAGTSIEQFF TRBV30 - TRBJ2-1 TRBD2
TGCGCCAGCAGCCAAGACGGAGGGGGAAATTCACCCCTCCACTTT CASSQDGGGNSPLHF TRBV4-1 few TRBJ1-6 -
TGTGCCAGTGGATGGGGCAATGAGCAGTTCTTC CASGWGNEQFF TRBV2 - TRBJ2-1 -
TGTGCCAGCAGCCAAGAGATGGGGTCCGTCACCGGGGAGCTGTTTTTT CASSQEMGSVTGELFF TRBV4-2 - TRBJ2-2 -
TGCAGTGGTACATCCGTCACTGAAGCTTTCTTT CSGTSVTEAFF TRBV20-1 - TRBJ1-1 -
TGTGCCAGCAGCCGTGTAGAGGGGGCCGGCTATGGCTACACCTTC CASSRVEGAGYGYTF TRBV9 - TRBJ1-2 TRBD1
TGCGCCAGCAGCCGGGGACCGGGTGCGGAGTCACCCCTCCACTTT CASSRGPGAESPLHF TRBV5-1 - TRBJ1-6 -
TGTGCCAGCAGCTTACTTTCAGACACTGAAGCTTTCTTT CASSLLSDTEAFF TRBV7-9 - TRBJ1-1 -
TGCGCCAGCAGAAGTTCGACAGAACGCAATCAGCCCCAGCATTTT CASRSSTERNQPQHF TRBV5-1 - TRBJ1-5 -
TGTGCCAGCAGTTATCAGCGGGGGGGTACCGGGGAGCTGTTTTTT CASSYQRGGTGELFF TRBV6-6 - TRBJ2-2 TRBD2
TGCGCCAGCAGCCAAGATTGGGGTCCGGGAAAAGGACACAATGAGCAGTTCTTC CASSQDWGPGKGHNEQFF TRBV4-3 - TRBJ2-1 -
TGTGCCAGCAGCTTGCGGGACAGCAGATATGGCTACACCTTC CASSLRDSRYGYTF TRBV5-6 - TRBJ1-2 TRBD1
TGTGCCAGCAGCCCGTCAGGGCCGAGAAATCAGCCCCAGCATTTT CASSPSGPRNQPQHF TRBV14 - TRBJ1-5 -
TGCGCCAGCAGCCAAGGTGTTCGATGGCGCTTTGAGCCCAATGAAAAACTGTTTTTT CASSQGVRWRFEPNEKLFF TRBV4-3 - TRBJ1-4 -
TGTGCCAGCAGCCCGGGACAGGGGGTCTACGAGCAGTACTTC CASSPGQGVYEQYF TRBV5-4 once TRBJ2-7 TRBD1
TGTGCCAGCAGTGACCGGATAGCGGGGGCTCTAAATGAGCAGTTCTTC CASSDRIAGALNEQFF TRBV2 large TRBJ2-1 TRBD2
TGTGCCAGCAGCTTAGGAACGAGGGGGACCCAGTACTTC CASSLGTRGTQYF TRBV5-6 - TRBJ2-5 -
TGCAGCGCCGGGGGGGGGACAGGGGAAAATGAGCAGTTCTTC CSAGGGTGENEQFF TRBV29-1 - TRBJ2-1 TRBD1
TGTGCCTGGAGTGGTCGCCACGCCTGGGACCAGCCCCAGCATTTT CAWSGRHAWDQPQHF TRBV30 - TRBJ1-5 -
TGTGCCAGCAGCGTAGAAACTACAGGATCCATAGGCTACACCTTC CASSVETTGSIGYTF TRBV9 - TRBJ1-2 -
TGTGCCAGCCGTCGGGACCGTAGATCCTACGAGCAGTACTTC CASRRDRRSYEQYF TRBV7-2 - TRBJ2-7 -
TGTGCCTGGAACCGGGACCGACCCGATGAGCAGTTCTTC CAWNRDRPDEQFF TRBV30 - TRBJ2-1 -
TGTGCCAGCACCGAGCTGGGGGACAGCTCCAATTCACCCCTCCACTTT CASTELGDSSNSPLHF TRBV2 - TRBJ1-6 TRBD1
TGCAGCGTTCCGGGACAGGGCGCTTCGAACACTGAAGCTTTCTTT CSVPGQGASNTEAFF TRBV29-1 few TRBJ1-1 TRBD1
TGTGCCAGCCCGGGGAGGGGGGCTGAAGCTTTCTTT CASPGRGAEAFF TRBV28 - TRBJ1-1 -
TGTGCCAGCAGCAGGGGACTCAACAATGAGCAGTTCTTC CASSRGLNNEQFF TRBV7-2 - TRBJ2-1 -
TGCAGCGTTGAAGCAGGACAGGGAATTAGCACAGATACGCAGTATTTT CSVEAGQGISTDTQYF TRBV29-1 - TRBJ2-3 TRBD1
TGTGCCTGGAATAAAGTAGGCGAGCAGTACTTC CAWNKVGEQYF TRBV30 - TRBJ2-7 -
TGTGCCAGCAGTAAGTCGCAACAAAGTCGGGCCAACGTCCTGACTTTC CASSKSQQSRANVLTF TRBV21-1 - TRBJ2-6 -
TGTGCCAGCAGCTTTAATCAGGGGGACACTGAAGCTTTCTTT CASSFNQGDTEAFF TRBV7-2 - TRBJ1-1 TRBD1
TGTGCCAGCACCTACACCGTAGGGGAGACCCAGTACTTC CASTYTVGETQYF TRBV2 - TRBJ2-5 -
TGTGCCAGCAGTTACCTGCAGGGGAGCAATCAGCCCCAGCATTTT CASSYLQGSNQPQHF TRBV6-6 once TRBJ1-5 -
TGTGCCACCAGCAAATACACCCAGCGGGACTATGGCTACACCTTC CATSKYTQRDYGYTF TRBV15 - TRBJ1-2 -
TGTGCCAGCAGTTTATCGGGGTGGGAAAAACTGTTTTTT CASSLSGWEKLFF TRBV28 few TRBJ1-4 -
TGTGCCAGCCTCTCGGGGGCTGGGGCCAACGTCCTGACTTTC CASLSGAGANVLTF TRBV28 once TRBJ2-6 -
TGTGCCAGCAGCCTGATGACGAACGAGCAGTACTTC CASSLMTNEQYF TRBV2 - TRBJ2-7 -
TGTGCCAGCTCGAAGACGAACTCACCTAATGAAAAACTGTTTTTT CASSKTNSPNEKLFF TRBV2 - TRBJ1-4 -
TGCGCCAGCAGTCTGCAGGGGCAAGAGACCCAGTACTTC CASSLQGQETQYF TRBV5-1 - TRBJ2-5 -
TGCGCCAGCAGCCTGGGACAGCAAGAGACCCAGTACTTC CASSLGQQETQYF TRBV5-1 - TRBJ2-5 TRBD1
TGTGCCAGCAGCCAATCGCGGGGGGCTGAAGCTTTCTTT CASSQSRGAEAFF TRBV11-2 - TRBJ1-1 -
TGTGCCAGCACGGGACAGGAGTCCTCCTACGAGCAGTACTTC CASTGQESSYEQYF TRBV6-6 once TRBJ2-7 TRBD1
TGCAGCGTTGACGCGACTAGCGGGGGGGCCGTCTACAATGAGCAGTTCTTC CSVDATSGGAVYNEQFF TRBV29-1 - TRBJ2-1 TRBD2
TGTGCCAGTAGTATTAGTAGCGGGGCCTACAATGAGCAGTTCTTC CASSISSGAYNEQFF TRBV19 - TRBJ2-1 TRBD2